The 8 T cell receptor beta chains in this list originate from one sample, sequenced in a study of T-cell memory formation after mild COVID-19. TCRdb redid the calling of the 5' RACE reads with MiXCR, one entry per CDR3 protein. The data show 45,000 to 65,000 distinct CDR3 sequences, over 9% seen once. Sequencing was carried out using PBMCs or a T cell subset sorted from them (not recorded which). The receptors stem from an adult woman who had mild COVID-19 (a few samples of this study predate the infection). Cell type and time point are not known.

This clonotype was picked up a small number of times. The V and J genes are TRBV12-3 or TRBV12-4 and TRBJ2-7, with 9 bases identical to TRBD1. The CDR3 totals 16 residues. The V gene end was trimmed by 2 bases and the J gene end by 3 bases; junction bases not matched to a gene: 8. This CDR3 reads CASSLSPGTGIYEQYF. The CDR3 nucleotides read TGTGCCAGCAGTTTATCCCCCGGGACAGGGATCTACGAGCAGTACTTC.

The CDR3 sequence is CASSLEGGASYNEQFF. The CDR3, as DNA: TGTGCCAGCAGCTTAGAGGGGGGCGCCTCCTACAATGAGCAGTTCTTC. This rearrangement joins TRBV7-6 to TRBJ2-1; D assignment may be TRBD1 or TRBD2 (6 bases each). V gave up 1 base and J gave up 0 bases, with 10 bases separating them. The CDR3 extends over 16 amino acids. Germline lookup yields CDR1 SGHVS and CDR2 FNYEAQ.

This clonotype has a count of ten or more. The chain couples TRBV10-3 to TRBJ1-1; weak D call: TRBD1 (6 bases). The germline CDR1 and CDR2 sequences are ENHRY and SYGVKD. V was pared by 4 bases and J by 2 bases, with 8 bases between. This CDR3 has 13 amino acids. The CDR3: CAISVQGNTEAFF. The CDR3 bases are TGTGCCATCAGTGTACAGGGTAACACTGAAGCTTTCTTT.

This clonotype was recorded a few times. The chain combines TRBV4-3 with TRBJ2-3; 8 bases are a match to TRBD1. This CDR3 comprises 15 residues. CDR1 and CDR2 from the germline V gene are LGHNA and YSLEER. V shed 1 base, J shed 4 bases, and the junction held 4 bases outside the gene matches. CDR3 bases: TGCGCCAGCAGCCAAGGGACAGGGCCTGCAGATACGCAGTATTTT. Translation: CASSQGTGPADTQYF.

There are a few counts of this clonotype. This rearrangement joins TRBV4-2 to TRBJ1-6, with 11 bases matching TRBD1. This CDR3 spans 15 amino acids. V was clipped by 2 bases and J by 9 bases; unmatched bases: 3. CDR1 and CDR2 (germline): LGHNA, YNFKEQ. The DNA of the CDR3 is TGTGCCAGCAGCCAATTCGGACAGGGGGCTTCACCCCTCCACTTT. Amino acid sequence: CASSQFGQGASPLHF.

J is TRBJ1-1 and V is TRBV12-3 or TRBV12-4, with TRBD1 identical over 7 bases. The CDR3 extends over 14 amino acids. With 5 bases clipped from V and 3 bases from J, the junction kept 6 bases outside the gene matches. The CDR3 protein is CASSQTGWDTEAFF. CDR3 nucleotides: TGTGCCAGCAGTCAGACAGGGTGGGACACTGAAGCTTTCTTT.

The CDR3 nucleotides read TGTGCCAGCAGCTTACTACGCGTTCGGGACAGGGGACGCGATCCTAACTATGGCTACACCTTC. Translated: CASSLLRVRDRGRDPNYGYTF. J is TRBJ1-2 and V is TRBV7-8; TRBD1 matches at 10 bases. Unmatched junction bases numbered 18, after V lost 2 bases and J lost 0 bases. The CDR3 is 21 amino acids. CDR1 and CDR2 from the germline V gene are SGHVS and FQNEAQ. Looking up the rest from reference TRBV7-8 and TRBJ1-2 gives the full variable domain: GAGVSQSPRYKVAKRGQDVALRCDPISGHVSLFWYQQALGQGPEFLTYFQNEAQLDKSGLPSDRFFAERPEGSVSTLKIQRTQQEDSAVYLCASSLLRVRDRGRDPNYGYTFGSGTRLTVV.

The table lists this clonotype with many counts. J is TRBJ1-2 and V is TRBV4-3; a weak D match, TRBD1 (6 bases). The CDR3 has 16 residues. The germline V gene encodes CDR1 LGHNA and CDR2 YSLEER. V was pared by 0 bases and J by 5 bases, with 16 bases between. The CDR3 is CASSQDWGGGGYGYTF. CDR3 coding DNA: TGCGCCAGCAGCCAAGATTGGGGGGGCGGTGGATATGGCTACACCTTC.